This is a list of T cell receptor beta chains from one sample in a study of CD8 T cells in ankylosing spondylitis. TCRdb ran MiXCR on the 5' RACE reads and lists one entry per CDR3 protein. The sample includes about 400,000 distinct CDR3 sequences, 20% to 25% of them seen just once. The sample consisted of blood, either unsorted or a sorted T cell fraction (not recorded which). The receptor source for this set is a male donor with ankylosing spondylitis or in good health (not recorded which). The CDR3 runs from the conserved cysteine through the conserved F or W. Each record gives: clone size, J gene, V gene, D gene, CDR3 protein, CDR3 DNA. D genes are given only for firm matches. A row's size may be missing; if present it is once, few, many or a size class.

few,TRBJ2-7,TRBV2,-,CASSEGRNSYEQYF,TGTGCCAGCAGTGAGGGACGCAACTCCTACGAGCAGTACTTC
few,TRBJ1-2,TRBV6-1,TRBD1,CASSPTGIDYGYTF,TGTGCCAGCAGCCCGACAGGGATAGACTATGGCTACACCTTC
-,TRBJ2-1,TRBV29-1,-,CSVEVRNEQFF,TGCAGCGTTGAAGTCCGGAATGAGCAGTTCTTC
-,TRBJ2-2,TRBV9,TRBD2,CASSPRILAGGGTGELFF,TGTGCCAGCAGCCCGAGGATCCTAGCGGGGGGCGGGACCGGGGAGCTGTTTTTT
few,TRBJ2-5,TRBV7-9,TRBD1,CASSLGQGGMGTQYF,TGTGCCAGCAGCCTCGGACAGGGGGGAATGGGGACCCAGTACTTC
few,TRBJ2-5,TRBV20-1,TRBD2,CSASSGREETQYF,TGCAGTGCTAGTTCGGGGAGGGAAGAGACCCAGTACTTC
few,TRBJ2-3,TRBV29-1,-,CSGEEGSDTQYF,TGCAGCGGCGAAGAAGGCTCAGATACGCAGTATTTT
few,TRBJ1-2,TRBV11-2,TRBD1,CASSSRDSLHYGYTF,TGTGCCAGCAGCTCAAGGGACAGCCTCCATTATGGCTACACCTTC
few,TRBJ2-1,TRBV6-5,-,CASSYSSEEQFF,TGTGCCAGCAGTTACTCGTCAGAGGAGCAGTTCTTC
few,TRBJ2-1,TRBV7-9,TRBD2,CASSQSTSGHSYNEQFF,TGTGCCAGCAGTCAAAGTACTAGCGGTCACTCCTACAATGAGCAGTTCTTC
few,TRBJ1-2,TRBV7-9,-,CASSSGRVNYGYTF,TGTGCCAGCAGCTCAGGCCGGGTGAACTATGGCTACACCTTC
-,TRBJ2-2,TRBV7-7,-,CASLVRNTGELFF,TGTGCCAGCCTGGTACGGAACACCGGGGAGCTGTTTTTT
few,TRBJ1-6,TRBV28,-,CASRSMAQDSYNSPLHF,TGTGCCAGCAGATCCATGGCACAAGACTCCTATAATTCACCCCTCCACTTT
-,TRBJ2-7,TRBV30,-,CAWRTGSYEQYF,TGTGCCTGGAGAACTGGTTCCTACGAGCAGTACTTC
few,TRBJ2-7,TRBV11-2,TRBD1,CASSLTPGQYEQYF,TGTGCCAGCAGCTTGACCCCGGGACAGTACGAGCAGTACTTC
-,TRBJ2-1,TRBV11-2,-,CASSTGPGLEQFF,TGTGCCAGCAGCACCGGGCCGGGGTTGGAGCAGTTCTTC
-,TRBJ2-7,TRBV10-3,-,CAISETQTDYEQYF,TGTGCCATCAGTGAGACTCAGACAGACTACGAGCAGTACTTC
-,TRBJ2-7,TRBV7-9,TRBD2,CASSWGLATGEQYF,TGTGCCAGCAGCTGGGGACTAGCCACCGGGGAGCAGTACTTC